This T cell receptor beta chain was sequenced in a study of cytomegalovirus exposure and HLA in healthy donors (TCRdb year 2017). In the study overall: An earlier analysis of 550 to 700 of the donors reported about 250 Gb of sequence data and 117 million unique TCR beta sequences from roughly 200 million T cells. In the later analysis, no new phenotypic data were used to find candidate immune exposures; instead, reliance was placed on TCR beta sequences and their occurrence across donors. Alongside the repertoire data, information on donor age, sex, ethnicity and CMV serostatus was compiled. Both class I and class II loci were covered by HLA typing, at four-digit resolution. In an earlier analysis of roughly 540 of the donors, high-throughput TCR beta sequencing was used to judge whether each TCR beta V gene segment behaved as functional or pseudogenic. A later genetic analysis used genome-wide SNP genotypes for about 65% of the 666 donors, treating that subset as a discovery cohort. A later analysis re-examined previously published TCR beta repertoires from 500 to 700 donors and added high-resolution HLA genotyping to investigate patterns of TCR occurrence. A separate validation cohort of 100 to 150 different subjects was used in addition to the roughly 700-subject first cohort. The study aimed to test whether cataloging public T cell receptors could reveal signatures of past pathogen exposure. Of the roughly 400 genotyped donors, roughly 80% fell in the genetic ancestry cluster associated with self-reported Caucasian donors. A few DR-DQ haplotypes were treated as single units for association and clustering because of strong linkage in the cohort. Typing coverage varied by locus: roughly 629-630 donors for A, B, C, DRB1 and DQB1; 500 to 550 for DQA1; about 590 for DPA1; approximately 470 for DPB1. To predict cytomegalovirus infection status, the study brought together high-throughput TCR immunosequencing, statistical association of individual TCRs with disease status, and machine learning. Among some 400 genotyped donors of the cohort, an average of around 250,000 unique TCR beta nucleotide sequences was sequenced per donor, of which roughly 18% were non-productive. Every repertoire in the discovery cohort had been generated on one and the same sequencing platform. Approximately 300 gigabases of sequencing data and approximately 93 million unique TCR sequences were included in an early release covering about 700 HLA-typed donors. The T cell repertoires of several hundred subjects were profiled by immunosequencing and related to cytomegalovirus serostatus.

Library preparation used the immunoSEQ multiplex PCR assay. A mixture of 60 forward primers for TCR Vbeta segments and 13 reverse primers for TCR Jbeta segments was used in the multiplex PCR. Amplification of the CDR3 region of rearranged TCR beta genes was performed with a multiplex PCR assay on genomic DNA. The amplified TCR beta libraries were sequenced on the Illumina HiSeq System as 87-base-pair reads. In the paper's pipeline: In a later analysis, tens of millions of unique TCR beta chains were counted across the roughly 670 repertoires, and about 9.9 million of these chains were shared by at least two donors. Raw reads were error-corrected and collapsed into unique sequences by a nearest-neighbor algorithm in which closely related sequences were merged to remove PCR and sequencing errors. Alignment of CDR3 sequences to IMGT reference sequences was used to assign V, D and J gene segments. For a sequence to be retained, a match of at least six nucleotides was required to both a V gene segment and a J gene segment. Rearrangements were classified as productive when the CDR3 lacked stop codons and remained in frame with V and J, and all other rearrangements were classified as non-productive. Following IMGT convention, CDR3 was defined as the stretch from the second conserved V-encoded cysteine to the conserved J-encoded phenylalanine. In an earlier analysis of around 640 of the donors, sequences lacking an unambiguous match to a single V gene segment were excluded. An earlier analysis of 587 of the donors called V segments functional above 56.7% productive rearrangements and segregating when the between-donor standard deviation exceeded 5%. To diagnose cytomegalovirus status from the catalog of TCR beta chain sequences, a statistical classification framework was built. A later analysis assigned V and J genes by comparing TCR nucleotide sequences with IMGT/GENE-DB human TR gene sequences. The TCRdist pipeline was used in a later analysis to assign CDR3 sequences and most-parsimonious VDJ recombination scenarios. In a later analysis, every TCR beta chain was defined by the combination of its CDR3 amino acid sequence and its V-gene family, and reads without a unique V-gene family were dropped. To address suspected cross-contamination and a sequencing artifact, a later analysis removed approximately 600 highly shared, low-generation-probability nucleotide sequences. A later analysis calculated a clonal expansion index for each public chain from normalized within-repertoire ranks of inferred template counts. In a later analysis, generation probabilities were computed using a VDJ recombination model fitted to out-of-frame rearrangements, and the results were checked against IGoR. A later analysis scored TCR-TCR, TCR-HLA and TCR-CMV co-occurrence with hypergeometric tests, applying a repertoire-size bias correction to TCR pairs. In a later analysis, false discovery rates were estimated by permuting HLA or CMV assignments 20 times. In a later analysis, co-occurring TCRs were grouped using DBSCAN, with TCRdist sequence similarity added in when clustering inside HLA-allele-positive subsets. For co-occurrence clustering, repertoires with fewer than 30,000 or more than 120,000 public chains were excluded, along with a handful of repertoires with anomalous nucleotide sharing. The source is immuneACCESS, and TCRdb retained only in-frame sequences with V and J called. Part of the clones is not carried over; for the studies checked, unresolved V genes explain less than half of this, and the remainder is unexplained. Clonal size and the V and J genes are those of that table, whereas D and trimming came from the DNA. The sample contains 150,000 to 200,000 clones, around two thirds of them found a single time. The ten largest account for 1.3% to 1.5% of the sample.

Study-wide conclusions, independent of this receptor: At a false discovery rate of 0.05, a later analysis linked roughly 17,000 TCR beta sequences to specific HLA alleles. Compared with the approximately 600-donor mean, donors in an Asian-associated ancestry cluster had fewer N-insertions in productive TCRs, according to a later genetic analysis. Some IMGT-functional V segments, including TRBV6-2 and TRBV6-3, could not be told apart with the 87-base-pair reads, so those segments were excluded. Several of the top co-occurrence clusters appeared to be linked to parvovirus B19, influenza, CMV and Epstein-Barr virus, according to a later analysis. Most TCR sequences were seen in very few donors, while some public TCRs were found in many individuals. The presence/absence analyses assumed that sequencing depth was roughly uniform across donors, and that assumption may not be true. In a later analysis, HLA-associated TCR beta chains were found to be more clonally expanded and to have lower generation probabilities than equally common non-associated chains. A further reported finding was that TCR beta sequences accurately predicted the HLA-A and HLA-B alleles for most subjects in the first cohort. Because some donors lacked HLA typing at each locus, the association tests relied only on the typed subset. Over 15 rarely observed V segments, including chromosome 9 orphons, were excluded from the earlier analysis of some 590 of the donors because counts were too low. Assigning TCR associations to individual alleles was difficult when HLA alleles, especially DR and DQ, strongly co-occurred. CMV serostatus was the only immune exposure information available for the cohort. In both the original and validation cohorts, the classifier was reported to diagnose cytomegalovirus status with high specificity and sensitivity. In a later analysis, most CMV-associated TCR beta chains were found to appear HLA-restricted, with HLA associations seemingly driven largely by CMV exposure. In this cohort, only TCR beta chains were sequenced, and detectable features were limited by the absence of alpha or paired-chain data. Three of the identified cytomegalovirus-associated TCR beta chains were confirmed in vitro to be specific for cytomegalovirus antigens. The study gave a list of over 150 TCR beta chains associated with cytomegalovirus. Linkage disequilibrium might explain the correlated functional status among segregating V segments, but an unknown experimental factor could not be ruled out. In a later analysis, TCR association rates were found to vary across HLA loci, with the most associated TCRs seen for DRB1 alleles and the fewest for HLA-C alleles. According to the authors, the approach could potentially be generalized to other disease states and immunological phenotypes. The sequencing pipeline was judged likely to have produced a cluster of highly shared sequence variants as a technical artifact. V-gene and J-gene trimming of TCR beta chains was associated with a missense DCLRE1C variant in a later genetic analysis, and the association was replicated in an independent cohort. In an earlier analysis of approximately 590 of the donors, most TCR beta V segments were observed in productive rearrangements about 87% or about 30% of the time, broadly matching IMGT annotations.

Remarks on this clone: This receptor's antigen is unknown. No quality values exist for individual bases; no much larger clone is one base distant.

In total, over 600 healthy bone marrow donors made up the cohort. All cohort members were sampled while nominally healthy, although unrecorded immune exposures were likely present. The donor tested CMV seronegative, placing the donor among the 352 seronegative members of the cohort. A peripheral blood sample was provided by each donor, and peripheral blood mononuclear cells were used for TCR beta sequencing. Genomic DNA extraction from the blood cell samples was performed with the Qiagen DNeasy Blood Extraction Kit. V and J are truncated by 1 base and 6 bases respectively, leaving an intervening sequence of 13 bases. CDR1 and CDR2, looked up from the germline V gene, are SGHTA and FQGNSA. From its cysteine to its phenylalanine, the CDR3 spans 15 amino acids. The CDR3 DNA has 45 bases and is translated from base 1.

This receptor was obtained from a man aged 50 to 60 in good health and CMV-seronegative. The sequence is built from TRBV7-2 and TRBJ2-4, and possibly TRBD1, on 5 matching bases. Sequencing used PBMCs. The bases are TGTGCCAGCAGCTTAGGGGGCGAGAGTAGAAACATTCAGTACTTC. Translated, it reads CASSLGGESRNIQYF.